This is a list of T cell receptor beta chains from one sample in a study of early T cells in non-severe SARS-CoV-2 infection. TCRdb re-analysed the 5' RACE reads in MiXCR, keeping a single row per CDR3 protein. Of 100,000 to 120,000 distinct CDR3 sequences listed, about 12% are singletons. The material sequenced was whole blood, taken at baseline. Receptors originate from an adult who was a healthcare worker with PCR-confirmed SARS-CoV-2 infection or an uninfected control (not recorded which). Each CDR3 is given with its conserved first and last residue. A D gene is named only where the DNA matches it firmly. A clone size is listed for some rows: how often the clone was seen (once, few, many), or a class if it is expanded.

v_call	d_call	clone_size	j_call	cdr3_nt	cdr3_aa
TRBV6-5	NA	NA	TRBJ2-1	TGTGCCAGCAATAATCCCCTCTACAATGAGCAGTTCTTC	CASNNPLYNEQFF
TRBV7-9	TRBD1	few	TRBJ1-1	TGTGCCAGCAGCTGGGGACAGGGCCAAGAAGCTTTCTTT	CASSWGQGQEAFF
TRBV30	NA	NA	TRBJ1-3	TGTGCCTGCGACAGAAGTGGAAACACCATATATTTT	CACDRSGNTIYF
TRBV20-1	TRBD1	NA	TRBJ2-5	TGCAGTGCTACGACAGGGAAAGAGACCCAGTACTTC	CSATTGKETQYF
TRBV4-1	NA	NA	TRBJ2-1	TGCGCCAGCAGCCAAGAGGCAGGGCCTTACAATGAGCAGTTCTTC	CASSQEAGPYNEQFF
TRBV2	TRBD1	few	TRBJ1-6	TGTGCCAGCAGATCCTACAGGGGGAGTAATTCACCCCTCCACTTT	CASRSYRGSNSPLHF
TRBV2	NA	NA	TRBJ2-2	TGTGCCAGCAAATCAGCCGGGGAGCTGTTTTTT	CASKSAGELFF
TRBV9	NA	NA	TRBJ2-5	TGTGCCAGCAGCCCCCGATACTTGGTTGGGGAGACCCAGTACTTC	CASSPRYLVGETQYF
TRBV12-3/TRBV12-4	TRBD1	few	TRBJ1-6	TGTGCCAGCAGTGTTACTTCAGGGGGCGCTGGTAATTCACCCCTCCACTTT	CASSVTSGGAGNSPLHF
TRBV27	NA	NA	TRBJ1-2	TGTGCCAGCAGGGGACATAACTATGGCTACACCTTC	CASRGHNYGYTF
TRBV19	NA	NA	TRBJ1-3	TGTGCCAGTAGTATAGTTCCTACCCGGGACGGAGGAAACACCATATATTTT	CASSIVPTRDGGNTIYF
TRBV20-1	TRBD1	NA	TRBJ1-5	TGCAGTGCTCAGACAGGGGGCGGCAATCAGCCCCAGCATTTT	CSAQTGGGNQPQHF
TRBV30	NA	NA	TRBJ2-3	TGTGCCTGGAGTGGAACGTTCACAGATACGCAGTATTTT	CAWSGTFTDTQYF
TRBV12-3/TRBV12-4	NA	many	TRBJ1-1	TGTGCCAGCAGTACCGATTACACTGAAGCTTTCTTT	CASSTDYTEAFF
TRBV7-9	NA	NA	TRBJ2-7	TGTGCCAGGAGCTTAAATCCCCTGACGGAGCAGTACTTC	CARSLNPLTEQYF
TRBV11-2	NA	NA	TRBJ1-2	TGTGCCAGCAGCTTAGAAAGCACTAACTATGGCTACACCTTC	CASSLESTNYGYTF
TRBV2	NA	few	TRBJ2-3	TGTGCCAGCTCCCAGGGCGGCAGGGGTCGCACAGATACGCAGTATTTT	CASSQGGRGRTDTQYF
TRBV29-1	NA	few	TRBJ2-2	TGCAGCGTTGCGAGGGCCGGGTCTGGGGAGCTGTTTTTT	CSVARAGSGELFF
TRBV29-1	NA	NA	TRBJ2-7	TGCAGCGTCGAGGTGGGTTACGAGCAGTACTTC	CSVEVGYEQYF
TRBV7-9	NA	few	TRBJ2-5	TGTGCCAGCAGCAGTTCCTGGGGCGGAGAGACCCAGTACTTC	CASSSSWGGETQYF
TRBV28	NA	NA	TRBJ2-5	TGTGCCAGCAACTTCGGACCCGAAGAGACCCAGTACTTC	CASNFGPEETQYF
TRBV7-9	NA	few	TRBJ1-5	TGTGCCAGCAGCCGGCTAGGAGGGGACAATCAGCCCCAGCATTTT	CASSRLGGDNQPQHF
TRBV6-5	TRBD1	NA	TRBJ1-6	TGTGCCAGCACCGAAGGGACAGGGACTTCACCCCTCCACTTT	CASTEGTGTSPLHF
TRBV7-2	NA	many	TRBJ2-7	TGTGCCAGCAGCCGGGACACCGACTACGAGCAGTACTTC	CASSRDTDYEQYF
TRBV25-1	TRBD1	many	TRBJ1-1	TGTGCCAGCAGACTGATGGACAGGGAAGCTTTCTTT	CASRLMDREAFF
TRBV5-1	NA	many	TRBJ2-7	TGCGCCAGCAGCTTGGGACAGAGCTACGAGCAGTACTTC	CASSLGQSYEQYF
TRBV2	TRBD2	few	TRBJ2-7	TGTGCCAGCAGTGAAGCGGGGGGGAGACTCTACGAGCAGTACTTC	CASSEAGGRLYEQYF
TRBV20-1	TRBD1	NA	TRBJ1-2	TGCAGTGCTAGAGTCCCCGGGACAGGATACTATGGCTACACCTTC	CSARVPGTGYYGYTF
TRBV28	TRBD1	NA	TRBJ2-7	TGTGCCAGCAGTGCCGCCGGGACAGGGGCCTACGAGCAGTACTTC	CASSAAGTGAYEQYF
TRBV20-1	TRBD2	NA	TRBJ2-5	TGCAGTGCTAGTCAAGTTAGCGGGGTAAAGGAGACCCAGTACTTC	CSASQVSGVKETQYF
TRBV27	NA	few	TRBJ1-1	TGTGCCAGCAGATACCGACGCCTACCGGACACTGAAGCTTTCTTT	CASRYRRLPDTEAFF